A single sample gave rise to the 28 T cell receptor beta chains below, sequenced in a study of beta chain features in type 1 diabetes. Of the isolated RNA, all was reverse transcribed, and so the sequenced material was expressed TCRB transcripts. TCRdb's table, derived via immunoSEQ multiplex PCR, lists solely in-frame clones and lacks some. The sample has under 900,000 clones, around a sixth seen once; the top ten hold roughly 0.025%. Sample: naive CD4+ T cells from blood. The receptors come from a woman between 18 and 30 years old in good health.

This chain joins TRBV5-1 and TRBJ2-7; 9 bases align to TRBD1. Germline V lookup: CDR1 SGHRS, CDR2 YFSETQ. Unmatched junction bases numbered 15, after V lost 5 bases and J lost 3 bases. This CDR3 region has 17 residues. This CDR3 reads CASRQGQGGIFDYEQYF. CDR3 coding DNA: TGCGCCAGCAGGCAGGGACAGGGAGGGATTTTCGACTACGAGCAGTACTTC.

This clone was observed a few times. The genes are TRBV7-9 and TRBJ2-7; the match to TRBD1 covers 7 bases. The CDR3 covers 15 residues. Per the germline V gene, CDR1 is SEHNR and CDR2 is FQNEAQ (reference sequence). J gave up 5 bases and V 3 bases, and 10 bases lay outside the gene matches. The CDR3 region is CASSLLTGVDHEQYF. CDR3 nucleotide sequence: TGTGCCAGCAGCTTGCTAACAGGGGTGGACCACGAGCAGTACTTC.

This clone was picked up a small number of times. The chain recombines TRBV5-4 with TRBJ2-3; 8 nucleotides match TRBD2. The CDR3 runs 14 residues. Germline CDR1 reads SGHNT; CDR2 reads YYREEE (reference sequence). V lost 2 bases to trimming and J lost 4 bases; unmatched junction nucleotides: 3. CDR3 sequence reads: CASSFTSGSDTQYF. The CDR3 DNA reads TGTGCCAGCAGCTTTACTAGCGGTTCAGATACGCAGTATTTT.

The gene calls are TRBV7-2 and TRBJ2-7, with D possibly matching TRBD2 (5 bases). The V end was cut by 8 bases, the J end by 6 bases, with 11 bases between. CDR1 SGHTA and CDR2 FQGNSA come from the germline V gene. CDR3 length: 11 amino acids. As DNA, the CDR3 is TGTGCCAGCGCGGGTCCCCTCGAGCAGTACTTC. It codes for CASAGPLEQYF.

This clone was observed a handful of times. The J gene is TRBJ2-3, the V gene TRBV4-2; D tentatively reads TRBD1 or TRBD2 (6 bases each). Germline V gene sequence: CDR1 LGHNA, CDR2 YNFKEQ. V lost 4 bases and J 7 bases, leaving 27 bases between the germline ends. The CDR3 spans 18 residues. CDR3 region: CASSLGVGAGPGLYTQYF. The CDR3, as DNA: TGTGCCAGCAGCCTCGGAGTGGGGGCGGGGCCTGGTTTGTATACGCAGTATTTT.

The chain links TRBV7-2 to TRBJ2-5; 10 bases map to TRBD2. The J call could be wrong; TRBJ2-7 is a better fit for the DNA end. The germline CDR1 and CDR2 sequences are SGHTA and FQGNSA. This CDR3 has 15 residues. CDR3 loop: CASSLMTSGSYEQYF. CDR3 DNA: TGTGCCAGCAGCTTAATGACTAGCGGGTCCTACGAGCAGTACTTC.

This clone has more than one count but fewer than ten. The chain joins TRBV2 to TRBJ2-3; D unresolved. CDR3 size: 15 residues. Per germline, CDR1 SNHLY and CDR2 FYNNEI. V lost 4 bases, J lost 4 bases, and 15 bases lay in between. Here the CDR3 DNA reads TGTGCCAGCAGTGCCTATAACACGCACTCAGATACGCAGTATTTT. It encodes CASSAYNTHSDTQYF.

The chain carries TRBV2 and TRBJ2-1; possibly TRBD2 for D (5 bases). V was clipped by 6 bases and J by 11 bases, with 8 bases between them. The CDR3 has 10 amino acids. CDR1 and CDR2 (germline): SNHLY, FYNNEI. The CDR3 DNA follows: TGTGCCAGCAGCGGGAAGCAGCAGTTCTTC. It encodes CASSGKQQFF.

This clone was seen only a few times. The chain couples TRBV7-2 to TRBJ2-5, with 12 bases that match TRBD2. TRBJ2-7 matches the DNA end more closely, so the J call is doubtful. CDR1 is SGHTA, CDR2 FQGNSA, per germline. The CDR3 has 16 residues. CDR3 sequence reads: CASSFSGTSGPYEQYF. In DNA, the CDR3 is TGTGCCAGCAGCTTCTCCGGGACTAGCGGGCCTTACGAGCAGTACTTC.

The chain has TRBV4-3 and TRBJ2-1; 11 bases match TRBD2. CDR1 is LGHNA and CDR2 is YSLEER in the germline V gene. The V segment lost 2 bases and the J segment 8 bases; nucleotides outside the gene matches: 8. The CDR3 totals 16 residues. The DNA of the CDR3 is TGCGCCAGCAGCCAACTAGCGGGAGGTTATGAGCATGAGCAGTTCTTC. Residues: CASSQLAGGYEHEQFF.

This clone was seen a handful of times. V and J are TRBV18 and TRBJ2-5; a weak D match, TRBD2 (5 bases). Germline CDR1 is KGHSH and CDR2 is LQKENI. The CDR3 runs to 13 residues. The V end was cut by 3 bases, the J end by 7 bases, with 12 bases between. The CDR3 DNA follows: TGTGCCAGCTCACCGAGCCGGGATGGGACCCAGTACTTC. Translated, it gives CASSPSRDGTQYF.

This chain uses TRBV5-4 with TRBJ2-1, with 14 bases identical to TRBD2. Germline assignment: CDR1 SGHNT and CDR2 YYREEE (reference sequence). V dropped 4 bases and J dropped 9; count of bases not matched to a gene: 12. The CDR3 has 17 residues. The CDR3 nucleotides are TGTGCCAGCAGCCCACCGGGACTAGCGGGAGTGTTGGGTGAGCAGTTCTTC. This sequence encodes CASSPPGLAGVLGEQFF.

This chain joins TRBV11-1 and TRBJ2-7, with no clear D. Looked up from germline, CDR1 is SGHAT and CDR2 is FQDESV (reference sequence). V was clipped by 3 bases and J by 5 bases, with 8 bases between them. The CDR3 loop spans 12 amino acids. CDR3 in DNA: TGTGCCAGCAGCTTTATCCCCCACGAGCAGTACTTC. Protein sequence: CASSFIPHEQYF.

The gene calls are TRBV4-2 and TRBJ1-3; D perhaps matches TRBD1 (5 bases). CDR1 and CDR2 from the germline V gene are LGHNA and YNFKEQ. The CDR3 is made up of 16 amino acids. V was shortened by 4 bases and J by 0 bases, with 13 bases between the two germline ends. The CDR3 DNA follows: TGTGCCAGCAGCCCCCAACCTGGACACTCTGGAAACACCATATATTTT. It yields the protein CASSPQPGHSGNTIYF.

The CDR3 reads CASSLGQGLWTEAFF. In DNA form, the CDR3 reads TGTGCCAGCAGTCTGGGACAGGGACTGTGGACTGAAGCTTTCTTT. The chain is built from TRBV27 and TRBJ1-1; 9 positions match TRBD1. The CDR3 has 15 residues. The ends lost 5 bases at V and 5 bases at J; junction bases unmatched: 9. Germline V lookup: CDR1 MNHEY, CDR2 SMNVEV (reference sequence).

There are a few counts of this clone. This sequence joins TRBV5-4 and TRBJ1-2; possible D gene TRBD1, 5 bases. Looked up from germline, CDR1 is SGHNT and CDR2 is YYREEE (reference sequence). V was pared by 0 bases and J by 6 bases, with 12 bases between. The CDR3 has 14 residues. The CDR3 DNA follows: TGTGCCAGCAGCTTGGTGACGGGGGGAGATGGCTACACCTTC. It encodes CASSLVTGGDGYTF.

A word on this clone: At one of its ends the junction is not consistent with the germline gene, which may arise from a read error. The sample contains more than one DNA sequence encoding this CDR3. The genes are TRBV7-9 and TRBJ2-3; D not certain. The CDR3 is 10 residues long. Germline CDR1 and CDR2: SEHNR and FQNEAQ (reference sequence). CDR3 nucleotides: TGTGCCAGCAGCACCGATACGCAGTATTTT. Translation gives CASSTDTQYF.

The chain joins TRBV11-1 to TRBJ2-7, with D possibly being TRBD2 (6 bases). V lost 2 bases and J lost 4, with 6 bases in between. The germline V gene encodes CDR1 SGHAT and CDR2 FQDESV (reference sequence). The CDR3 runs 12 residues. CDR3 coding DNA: TGTGCCAGCAGCTTAAGCGGGTACGAGCAGTACTTC. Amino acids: CASSLSGYEQYF.

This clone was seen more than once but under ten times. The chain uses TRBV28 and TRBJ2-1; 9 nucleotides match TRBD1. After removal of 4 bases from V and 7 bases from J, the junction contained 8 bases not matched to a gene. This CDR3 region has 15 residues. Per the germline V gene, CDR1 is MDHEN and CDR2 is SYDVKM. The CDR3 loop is CASSSYRGLYNEQFF. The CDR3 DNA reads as TGTGCCAGCAGTTCCTACAGGGGGCTATATAATGAGCAGTTCTTC.

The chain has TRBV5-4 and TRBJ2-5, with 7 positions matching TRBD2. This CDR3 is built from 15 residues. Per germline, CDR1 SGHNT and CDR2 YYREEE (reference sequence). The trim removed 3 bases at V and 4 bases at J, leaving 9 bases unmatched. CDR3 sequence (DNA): TGTGCCAGCAGCTGGGACCCCAGGGAGGGAGAGACCCAGTACTTC. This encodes CASSWDPREGETQYF.

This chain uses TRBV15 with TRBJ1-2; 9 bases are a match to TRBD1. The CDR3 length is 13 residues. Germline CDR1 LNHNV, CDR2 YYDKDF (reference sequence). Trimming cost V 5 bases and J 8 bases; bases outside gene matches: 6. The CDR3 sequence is CATSSGTGLGYTF. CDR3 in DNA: TGTGCCACCAGCTCCGGGACAGGGTTAGGCTACACCTTC. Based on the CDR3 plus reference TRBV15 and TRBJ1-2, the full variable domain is DAMVIQNPRYQVTQFGKPVTLSCSQTLNHNVMYWYQQKSSQAPKLLFHYYDKDFNNEADTPDNFQSRRPNTSFCFLDIRSPGLGDTAMYLCATSSGTGLGYTFGSGTRLTVV.

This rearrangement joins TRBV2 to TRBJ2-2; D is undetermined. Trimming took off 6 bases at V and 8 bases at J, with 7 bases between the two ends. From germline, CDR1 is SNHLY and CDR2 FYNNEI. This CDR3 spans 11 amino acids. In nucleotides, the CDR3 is TGTGCCAGCAGCCCGCGGGGGGAGCTGTTTTTT. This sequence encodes CASSPRGELFF.

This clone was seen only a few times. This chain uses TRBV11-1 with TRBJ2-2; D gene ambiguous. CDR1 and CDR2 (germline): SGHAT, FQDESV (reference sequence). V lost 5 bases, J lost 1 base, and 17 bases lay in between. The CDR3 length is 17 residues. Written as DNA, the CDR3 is TGTGCCAGCAGCCACATCTTAGCATTTGGGAACACCGGGGAGCTGTTTTTT. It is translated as CASSHILAFGNTGELFF.

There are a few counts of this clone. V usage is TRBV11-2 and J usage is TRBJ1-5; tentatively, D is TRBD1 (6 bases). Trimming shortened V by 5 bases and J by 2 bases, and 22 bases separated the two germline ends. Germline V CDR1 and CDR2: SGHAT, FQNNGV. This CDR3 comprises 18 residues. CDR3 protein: CASSPYSRGLGGNQPQHF. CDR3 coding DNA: TGTGCCAGCAGCCCTTATAGTCGGGGGCTGGGGGGCAATCAGCCCCAGCATTTT.

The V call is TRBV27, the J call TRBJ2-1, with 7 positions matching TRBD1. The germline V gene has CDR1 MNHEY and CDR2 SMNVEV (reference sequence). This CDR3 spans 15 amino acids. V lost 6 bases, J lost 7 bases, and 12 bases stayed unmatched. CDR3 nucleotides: TGTGCCAGCAGCGTGCGACAGGGCGAGAGGAATGAGCAGTTCTTC. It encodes CASSVRQGERNEQFF.

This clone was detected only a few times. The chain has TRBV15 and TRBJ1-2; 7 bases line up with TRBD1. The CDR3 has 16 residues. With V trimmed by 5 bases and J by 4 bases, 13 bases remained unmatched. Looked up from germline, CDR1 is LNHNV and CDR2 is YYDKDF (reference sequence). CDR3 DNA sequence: TGTGCCACCAGCGGTCTAACAGGGGCTCTCTTCTATGGCTACACCTTC. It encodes CATSGLTGALFYGYTF.

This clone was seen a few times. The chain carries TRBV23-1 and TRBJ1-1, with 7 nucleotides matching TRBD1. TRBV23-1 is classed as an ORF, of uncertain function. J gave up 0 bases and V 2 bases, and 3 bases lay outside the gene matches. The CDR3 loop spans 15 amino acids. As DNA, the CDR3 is TGCGCCAGCAGTCAACGGGGACAGATGAACACTGAAGCTTTCTTT. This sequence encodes CASSQRGQMNTEAFF.

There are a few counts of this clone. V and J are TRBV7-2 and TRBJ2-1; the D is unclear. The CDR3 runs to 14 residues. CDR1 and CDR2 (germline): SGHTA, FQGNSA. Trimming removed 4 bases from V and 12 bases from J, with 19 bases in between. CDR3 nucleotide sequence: TGTGCCAGCAGCTCCAACCACCGACCGCTTGGGCAGTTCTTC. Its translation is CASSSNHRPLGQFF.